The clone carrying this T cell receptor beta chain turned up a few times. This sample was included in a study of T cells after yellow fever vaccination. A single record per CDR3 protein comes from TCRdb applying MiXCR to the 5' RACE reads. Counted here are about 300,000 distinct CDR3 sequences, around 9.3% occurring once; the ten biggest clones make up about 3%. Germline values: CDR1 SQVTM, CDR2 ANQGSEA. Trimming removed 8 bases at V and 4 bases at J, with 25 bases between. This CDR3 has 16 residues. This receptor was obtained from a man younger than 30 who received the YFV17D yellow fever vaccine. The V and J genes are TRBV29-1 and TRBJ2-3; a weak D match, TRBD2 (6 bases). The source was CD4+ T cells sorted from PBMCs, collected 5 days after the yellow fever booster vaccination. DNA of the CDR3: TGCAGCTCCGGGGGTAACGGAGCGGGCCCATCAGATACGCAGTATTTT. Its protein product is CSSGGNGAGPSDTQYF.